This T cell receptor beta chain was captured in a study of OX40 agonist ivuxolimab in advanced cancers. Study overall: Administration of intravenous ivuxolimab to patients occurred every 2 weeks at 0.01 to 10 mg/kg.

TCRdb's table, derived via immunoSEQ multiplex PCR, lists solely in-frame clones and lacks some. This table has 50,000 to 70,000 clones, less than 95% appearing once. Points on this clone: Its antigen remains unidentified.

General study points: Expanded clones belonging to CD8+ T cells outnumbered, on average, those of CD4+. The 0.1-3.0 mg/kg partial responders had among the lowest clonal expansion. Clonal expansion by week 6 occurred in CD4+ and CD8+ blood T cells (at 0.1 to 3.0 mg/kg).

The V gene lost 0 bases and the J gene lost 8 bases, with 17 bases spanning the gap. CDR3 length: 16 amino acids. The V gene's germline CDR1 is SGHTA and CDR2 FQGNSA. The TCR comes from an adult with an advanced solid tumor such as melanoma, head and neck, liver or kidney cancer. The chain combines TRBV7-2 with TRBJ2-1, with D possibly being TRBD2 (5 bases). Sequencing was performed on CD4+ or CD8+ T cells sorted from blood, taken in a trial of the OX40 agonist ivuxolimab. CDR3 in DNA: TGTGCCAGCAGCTTAGCGCAAAGCACTAGAATGGATGAGCAGTTCTTC. It encodes CASSLAQSTRMDEQFF. Full variable domain (missing parts from reference TRBV7-2 and TRBJ2-1): GAGVSQSPSNKVTEKGKDVELRCDPISGHTALYWYRQSLGQGLEFLIYFQGNSAPDKSGLPSDRFSAERTGGSVSTLTIQRTQQEDSAVYLCASSLAQSTRMDEQFFGPGTRLTVL.